These 17 T cell receptor beta chains were all obtained from the same sample, sequenced in a study of CD8+ T cells in alopecia areata. Treatment reported: oral pan-JAK inhibitor, 5-10 mg twice daily. It was cDNA, reverse transcribed from extracted RNA, that served as the sequencing template. The table came from immunoSEQ multiplex PCR; TCRdb's copy has only in-frame clones and leaves some out. The repertoire holds roughly 200,000 clones, with about three fifths as singletons. Sequenced material: CD8+ T cells sorted from blood, taken at week 24, from a patient treated with tofacitinib. All receptors derive from a human donor with alopecia areata.

This clone was seen only a few times. The J gene is TRBJ1-4, the V gene TRBV4-1, with 7 bases matching TRBD1. Germline loops: CDR1 MGHRA, CDR2 YSYEKL. The CDR3 has 16 residues. J gave up 5 bases and V 3 bases, and 9 bases lay outside the gene matches. The CDR3 nucleotides are TGCGCCAGCAGCCACCCCTCGACAGGGCGAAATGAAAAACTGTTTTTT. Translating gives CASSHPSTGRNEKLFF.

This clone was seen only a few times. V usage is TRBV30 and J usage is TRBJ2-1; D tentatively reads TRBD1 or TRBD2 (5 bases each). Trimming removed 0 bases at V and 3 bases at J, with 15 bases between. The germline V gene encodes CDR1 GTSNPN and CDR2 SVGIG (reference sequence). The CDR3 covers 16 residues. The CDR3 coding sequence is TGTGCCTGGAGTGTTGAAGTGCTGGGGGACTACAATGAGCAGTTCTTC. Translation gives CAWSVEVLGDYNEQFF.

The rearrangement uses TRBV15 and TRBJ2-3, with no clear D. The germline V and J ends were trimmed by 4 bases and 0 bases, with 5 bases remaining between them. This CDR3 region has 13 residues. CDR1 LNHNV and CDR2 YYDKDF come from the germline V gene (reference sequence). CDR3 nucleotides: TGTGCCACCAGCACCAGAAGCACAGATACGCAGTATTTT. Encoded protein: CATSTRSTDTQYF.

This clone has only a few counts. This chain uses TRBV29-1 with TRBJ2-7; 8 nucleotides line up with TRBD1. Germline V gene sequence: CDR1 SQVTM, CDR2 ANQGSEA. V trimming: 7 bases; J trimming: 12 bases; junction bases outside the gene matches: 11. This CDR3 region has 11 residues. CDR3 region: CSATSNGQGYF. Written as DNA, the CDR3 is TGCAGCGCGACATCGAATGGACAGGGGTACTTC.

The chain recombines TRBV2 with TRBJ2-1, with a tentative D call TRBD2 (5 bases). The CDR3 is made up of 13 amino acids. Trimming stripped 4 bases from V and 9 bases from J, with 13 bases between. Germline CDR1 reads SNHLY; CDR2 reads FYNNEI. CDR3 bases: TGTGCCAGCAGTGTCGGTCAGGCGGGTGAGCAGTTCTTC. Its translation: CASSVGQAGEQFF.

CDR3 nucleotide sequence: TGCGCCAGCAGCCCCACCGGGACCGGGGAGCTGTTTTTT. Encoded protein: CASSPTGTGELFF. This chain joins TRBV5-1 and TRBJ2-2; D remains unclear. CDR1 is SGHRS and CDR2 is YFSETQ in the germline V gene. The ends were cut back, 4 bases at V and 5 bases at J, with 9 bases in the middle. The CDR3 covers 13 residues.

The chain combines TRBV2 with TRBJ2-2; 11 bases map to TRBD2. Germline V gives CDR1 SNHLY, CDR2 FYNNEI. Losses at the gene ends were 11 bases for V and 6 bases for J; bases not matched to a gene: 11. The CDR3 totals 15 residues. The CDR3 nucleotides read TGTGCCTGCCCCTCCCTAGCGGGGGGCCCCGGGGAGCTGTTTTTT. It specifies CACPSLAGGPGELFF.

This clone was recorded many times. This chain's CDR3 is CASSLDRTNYGYTF. The CDR3 coding sequence is TGCGCCAGCAGCTTGGATCGAACTAACTATGGCTACACCTTC. The chain has TRBV5-1 and TRBJ1-2; D call uncertain. The CDR3 loop spans 14 amino acids. Germline CDR1 reads SGHRS; CDR2 reads YFSETQ. V was shortened by 0 bases and J by 0 bases, with 6 bases between the two germline ends.

This clone was detected a few times. The chain links TRBV27 to TRBJ2-5, with a weak D call TRBD2 (6 bases). This CDR3 is 14 amino acids long. Trimming took off 6 bases at V and 2 bases at J, with 13 bases between the two ends. Germline V gene data show CDR1 as MNHEY and CDR2 as SMNVEV (reference sequence). The CDR3 DNA reads TGTGCCAGCAGAATAGAGGAGGGACAAGAGACCCAGTACTTC. This translates into CASRIEEGQETQYF.

This clone was seen more than once but under ten times. This sequence joins TRBV2 and TRBJ1-6; the D is unclear. The germline V gene encodes CDR1 SNHLY and CDR2 FYNNEI. The CDR3 sequence is 14 residues long. The V gene lost 4 bases and the J gene lost 6 bases, with 10 bases spanning the gap. CDR3 in DNA: TGTGCCAGCAGTGCTGAGAGGGTTAATTCACCCCTCCACTTT. Its translation: CASSAERVNSPLHF.

This chain links TRBV7-8 with TRBJ2-7, with a tentative D call TRBD1 (6 bases). Trimming left V 4 bases short and J 6 bases short, with 19 bases between. The CDR3 has 15 residues. Germline V CDR1 and CDR2: SGHVS, FQNEAQ. CDR3 sequence (DNA): TGTGCCAGCAGCTCGACGGGACACCCAAGCCCCGAGCAGTACTTC. Residues: CASSSTGHPSPEQYF.

The gene calls are TRBV6-1 and TRBJ2-2, with no clear D. Trimming took 3 bases from V and 9 from J, leaving 11 bases between them. The CDR3 is 13 residues long. CDR1 and CDR2 (germline): MNHNS, SASEGT. DNA for the CDR3: TGTGCCAGCAGTGAGGCCCTTTCCCGGGAGCTGTTTTTT. The encoded protein is CASSEALSRELFF.

The chain couples TRBV11-2 to TRBJ2-7, with D unclear. The assigned J gene may be wrong: the sequence end matches TRBJ2-1 better. Germline loops: CDR1 SGHAT, CDR2 FQNNGV. This CDR3 has 13 residues. The CDR3 nucleotides read TGTGCCAGCAGCTCGACTTCAAACAATGAGCAGTTCTTC. The encoded protein is CASSSTSNNEQFF.

This clone was counted once. The V and J genes are TRBV2 and TRBJ2-1; 9 bases map to TRBD2. The germline gives CDR1 SNHLY, CDR2 FYNNEI. The CDR3 covers 15 residues. With V trimmed by 3 bases and J by 7 bases, 7 bases remained unmatched. The CDR3 protein is CASSDLRGGGNEQFF. The CDR3, as DNA: TGTGCCAGCAGTGATTTGCGGGGGGGCGGTAATGAGCAGTTCTTC.

This chain links TRBV5-4 with TRBJ1-1, with TRBD1 matching over 7 bases. V gave up 3 bases and J gave up 1 base; unmatched junction bases: 3. Germline CDR1 and CDR2: SGHNT and YYREEE (reference sequence). This CDR3 region has 14 residues. The CDR3 loop reads CASSWGQQNTEAFF. Written as DNA, the CDR3 is TGTGCCAGCAGCTGGGGACAGCAGAACACTGAAGCTTTCTTT.

The chain recombines TRBV4-2 with TRBJ2-4; tentatively, D is TRBD1 (5 bases). CDR1 is LGHNA and CDR2 is YNFKEQ in the germline V gene. V dropped 3 bases and J dropped 11 bases, with 17 bases sitting between them. This CDR3 contains 14 residues. CDR3 nucleotides: TGTGCCAGCAGCCAGGGGCTGGCGCGGCAGGTTCAGTACTTC. This codes for CASSQGLARQVQYF.

This clone turned up a few times. This rearrangement joins TRBV10-2 to TRBJ2-5; D may match TRBD1 or TRBD2 (5 bases each). Germline lookup yields CDR1 WSHSY and CDR2 SAAADI. The CDR3 extends over 13 amino acids. V was trimmed by 8 bases and J by 7 bases, leaving 17 bases between them. CDR3 DNA sequence: TGCGCCAGCGCCTTGGGGGTGCTTGGGACCCAGTACTTC. It encodes CASALGVLGTQYF.